This T cell receptor beta chain was identified in a study of preoperative IRX-2 immunotherapy in early breast cancer. Treatment in this sample: preoperative locoregional IRX-2 cytokine immunotherapy. Samples came from a phase Ib trial of preoperative locoregional IRX-2 cytokine immunotherapy. This table comes from immunoSEQ multiplex PCR, and its TCRdb copy is limited to in-frame clones, with some not included. The sample lists roughly 30,000 clones, about four fifths occurring once. This TCR came from a human donor with breast cancer. This material was obtained from a patient treated with IRX-2 immunotherapy.

CDR3 residues: CASSVSGTEETQYF. The CDR3 DNA sequence: TGTGCCAGTAGTGTATCCGGGACGGAAGAGACCCAGTACTTC. The V gene is TRBV19, the J gene TRBJ2-5, with D perhaps matching TRBD1 or TRBD2 (5 bases each). The CDR3 is made up of 14 amino acids. CDR1 and CDR2 from the germline V gene are LNHDA and SQIVND (reference sequence). Trimming took off 5 bases at V and 3 bases at J, with 13 bases between the two ends.